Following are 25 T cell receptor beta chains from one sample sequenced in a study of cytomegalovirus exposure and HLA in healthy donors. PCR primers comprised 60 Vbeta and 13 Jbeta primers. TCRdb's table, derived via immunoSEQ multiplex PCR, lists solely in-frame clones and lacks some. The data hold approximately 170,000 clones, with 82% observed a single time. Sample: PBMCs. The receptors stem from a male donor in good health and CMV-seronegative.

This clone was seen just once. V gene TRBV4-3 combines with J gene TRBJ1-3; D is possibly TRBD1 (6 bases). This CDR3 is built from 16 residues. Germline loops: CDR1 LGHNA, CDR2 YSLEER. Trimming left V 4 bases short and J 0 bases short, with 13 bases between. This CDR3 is CASSPGTRSSGNTIYF. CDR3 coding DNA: TGCGCCAGCAGCCCCGGGACACGGAGCTCTGGAAACACCATATATTTT.

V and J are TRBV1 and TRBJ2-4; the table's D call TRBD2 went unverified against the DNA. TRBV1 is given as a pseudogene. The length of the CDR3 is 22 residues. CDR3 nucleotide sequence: TGCACCAGCAGCCAAGACGGGGGACTAGATTTCGAAAGAGTTCGAGCCAAAAACATTCAGTACTTC. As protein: CTSSQDGGLDFERVRAKNIQYF.

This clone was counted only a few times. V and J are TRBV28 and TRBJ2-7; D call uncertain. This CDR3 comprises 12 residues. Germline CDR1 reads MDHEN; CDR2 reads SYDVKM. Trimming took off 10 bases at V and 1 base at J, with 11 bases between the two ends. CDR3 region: CATATRSYEQYF. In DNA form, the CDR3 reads TGTGCCACAGCTACCAGGTCCTACGAGCAGTACTTC.

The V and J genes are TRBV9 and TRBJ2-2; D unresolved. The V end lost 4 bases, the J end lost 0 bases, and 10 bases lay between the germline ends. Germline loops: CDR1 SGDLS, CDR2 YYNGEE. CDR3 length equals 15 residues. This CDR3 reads CASSPVAANTGELFF. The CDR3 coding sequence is TGTGCCAGCAGCCCGGTGGCGGCGAACACCGGGGAGCTGTTTTTT. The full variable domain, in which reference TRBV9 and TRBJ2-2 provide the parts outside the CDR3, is DSGVTQTPKHLITATGQRVTLRCSPRSGDLSVYWYQQSLDQGLQFLIQYYNGEERAKGNILERFSAQQFPDLHSELNLSSLELGDSALYFCASSPVAANTGELFFGEGSRLTVL.

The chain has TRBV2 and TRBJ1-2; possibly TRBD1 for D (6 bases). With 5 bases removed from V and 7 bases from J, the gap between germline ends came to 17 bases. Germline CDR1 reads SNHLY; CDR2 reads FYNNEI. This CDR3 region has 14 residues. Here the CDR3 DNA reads TGTGCCAGCAGTCGGACAAGGGGGACTAGTGGCTACACCTTC. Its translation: CASSRTRGTSGYTF.

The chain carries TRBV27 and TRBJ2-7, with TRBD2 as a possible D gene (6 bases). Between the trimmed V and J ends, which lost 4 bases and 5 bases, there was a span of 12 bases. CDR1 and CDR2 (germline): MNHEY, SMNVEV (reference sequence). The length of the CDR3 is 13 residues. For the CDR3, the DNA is TGTGCCAGCAGTTCACAACTAGCCCACGAGCAGTACTTC. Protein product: CASSSQLAHEQYF.

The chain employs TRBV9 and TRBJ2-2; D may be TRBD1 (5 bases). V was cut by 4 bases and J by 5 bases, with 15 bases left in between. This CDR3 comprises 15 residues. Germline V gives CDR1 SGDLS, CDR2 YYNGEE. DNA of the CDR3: TGTGCCAGCAGCTCAAACAGGTTCAGAACCGGGGAGCTGTTTTTT. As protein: CASSSNRFRTGELFF.

Here the CDR3 DNA reads TGTGCCAGCAGCCCGACAGCATCGGACTATGGCTACACCTTC. Translation: CASSPTASDYGYTF. V and J are TRBV7-2 and TRBJ1-2; perhaps TRBD1 as D (5 bases). Germline CDR1 reads SGHTA; CDR2 reads FQGNSA. The CDR3 totals 14 residues. The ends were cut back, 5 bases at V and 3 bases at J, with 13 bases in the middle.

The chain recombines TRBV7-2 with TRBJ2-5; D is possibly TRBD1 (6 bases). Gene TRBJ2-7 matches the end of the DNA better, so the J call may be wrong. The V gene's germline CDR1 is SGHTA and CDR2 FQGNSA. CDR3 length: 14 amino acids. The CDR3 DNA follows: TGTGCCAGCAGCTTACAACAGGGAACCTACGAGCAGTACTTC. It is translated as CASSLQQGTYEQYF.

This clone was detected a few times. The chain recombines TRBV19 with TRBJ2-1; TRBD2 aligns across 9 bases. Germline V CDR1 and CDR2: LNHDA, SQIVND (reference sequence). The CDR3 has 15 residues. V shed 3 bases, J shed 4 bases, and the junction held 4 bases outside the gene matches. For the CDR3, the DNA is TGTGCCAGTAGTATGGGAACTAGCGGGTACAATGAGCAGTTCTTC. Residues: CASSMGTSGYNEQFF.

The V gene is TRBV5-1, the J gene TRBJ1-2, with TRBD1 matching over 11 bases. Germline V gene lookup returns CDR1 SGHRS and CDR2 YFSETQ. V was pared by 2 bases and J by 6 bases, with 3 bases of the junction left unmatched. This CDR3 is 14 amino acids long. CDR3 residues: CASSLGTGGNGYTF. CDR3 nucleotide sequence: TGCGCCAGCAGCTTAGGGACAGGGGGTAATGGCTACACCTTC.

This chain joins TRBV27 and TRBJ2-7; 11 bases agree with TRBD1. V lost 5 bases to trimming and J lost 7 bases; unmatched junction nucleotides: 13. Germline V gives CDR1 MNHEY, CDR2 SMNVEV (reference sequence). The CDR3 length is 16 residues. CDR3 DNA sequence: TGTGCCAGCAGTCCCGCCAGGACAGGGGGCCTTGGAGAGCAGTACTTC. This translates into CASSPARTGGLGEQYF.

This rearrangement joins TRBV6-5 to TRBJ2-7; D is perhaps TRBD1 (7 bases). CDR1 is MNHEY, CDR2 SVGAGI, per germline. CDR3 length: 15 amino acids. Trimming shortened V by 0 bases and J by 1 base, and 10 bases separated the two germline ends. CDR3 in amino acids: CASSYSPGGSYEQYF. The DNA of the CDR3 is TGTGCCAGCAGTTACTCCCCAGGGGGGTCCTACGAGCAGTACTTC.

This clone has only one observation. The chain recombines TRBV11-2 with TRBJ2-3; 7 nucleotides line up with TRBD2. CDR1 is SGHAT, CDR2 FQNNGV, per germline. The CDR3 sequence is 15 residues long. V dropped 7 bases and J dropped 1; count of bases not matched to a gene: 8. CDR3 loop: CASKRGGGRTDTQYF. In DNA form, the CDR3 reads TGTGCCAGCAAGCGTGGGGGAGGGCGCACAGATACGCAGTATTTT.

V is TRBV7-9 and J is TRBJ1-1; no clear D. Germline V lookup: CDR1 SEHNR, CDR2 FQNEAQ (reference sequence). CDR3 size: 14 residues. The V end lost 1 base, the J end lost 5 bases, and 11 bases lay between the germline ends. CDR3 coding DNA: TGTGCCAGCAGCTTAGATCTGGGAGATACTGAAGCTTTCTTT. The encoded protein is CASSLDLGDTEAFF.

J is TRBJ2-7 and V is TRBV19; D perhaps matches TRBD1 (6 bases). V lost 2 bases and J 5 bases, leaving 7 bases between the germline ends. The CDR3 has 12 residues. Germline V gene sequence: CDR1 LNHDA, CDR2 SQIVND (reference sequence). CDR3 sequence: CASSISGDEQYF. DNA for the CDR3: TGTGCCAGTAGTATATCAGGGGACGAGCAGTACTTC.

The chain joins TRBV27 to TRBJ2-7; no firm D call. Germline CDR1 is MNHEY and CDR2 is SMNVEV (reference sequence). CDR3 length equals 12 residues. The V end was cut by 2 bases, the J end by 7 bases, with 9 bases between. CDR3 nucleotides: TGTGCCAGCAGTTTACCGGGTTATGAGCAGTACTTC. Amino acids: CASSLPGYEQYF.

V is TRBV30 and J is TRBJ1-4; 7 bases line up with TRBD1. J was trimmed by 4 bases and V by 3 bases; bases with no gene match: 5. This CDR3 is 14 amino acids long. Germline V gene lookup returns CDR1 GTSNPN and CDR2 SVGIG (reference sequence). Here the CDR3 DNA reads TGTGCCTGGAGCAGGGGACAGAGTAATGAAAAACTGTTTTTT. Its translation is CAWSRGQSNEKLFF.

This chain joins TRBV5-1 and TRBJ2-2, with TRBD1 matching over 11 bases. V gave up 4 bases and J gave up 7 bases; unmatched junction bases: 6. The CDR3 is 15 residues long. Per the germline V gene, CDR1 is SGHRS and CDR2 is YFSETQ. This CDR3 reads CASSTGQGANGELFF. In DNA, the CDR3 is TGCGCCAGCAGCACTGGACAGGGGGCCAACGGGGAGCTGTTTTTT.

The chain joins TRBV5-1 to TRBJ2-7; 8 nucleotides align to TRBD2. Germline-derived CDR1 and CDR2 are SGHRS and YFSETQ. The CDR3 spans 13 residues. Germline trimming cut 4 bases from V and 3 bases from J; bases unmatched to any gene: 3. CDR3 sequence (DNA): TGCGCCAGCAGCCCCGGGAGGGGCTACGAGCAGTACTTC. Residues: CASSPGRGYEQYF.

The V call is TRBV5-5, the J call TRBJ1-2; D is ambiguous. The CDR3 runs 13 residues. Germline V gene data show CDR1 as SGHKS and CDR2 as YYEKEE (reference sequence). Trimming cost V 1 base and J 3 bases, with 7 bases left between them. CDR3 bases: TGTGCCAGCAGCTTGTACAGAGACTATGGCTACACCTTC. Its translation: CASSLYRDYGYTF.

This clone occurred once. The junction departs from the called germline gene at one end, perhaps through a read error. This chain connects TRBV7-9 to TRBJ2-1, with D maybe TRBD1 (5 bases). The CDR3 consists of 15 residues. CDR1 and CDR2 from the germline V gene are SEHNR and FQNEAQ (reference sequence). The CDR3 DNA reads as TGTTCCAGCAGCTTAGTCGTAGGGGTTAACAATGAGCAGTTCTTC. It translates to CSSSLVVGVNNEQFF.

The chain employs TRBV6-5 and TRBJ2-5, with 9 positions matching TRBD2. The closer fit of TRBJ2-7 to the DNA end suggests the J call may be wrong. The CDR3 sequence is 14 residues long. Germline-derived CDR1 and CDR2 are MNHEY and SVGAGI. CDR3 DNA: TGTGCCAGCAGTAACAGCGGGGGGTTCTACGAGCAGTACTTC. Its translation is CASSNSGGFYEQYF.

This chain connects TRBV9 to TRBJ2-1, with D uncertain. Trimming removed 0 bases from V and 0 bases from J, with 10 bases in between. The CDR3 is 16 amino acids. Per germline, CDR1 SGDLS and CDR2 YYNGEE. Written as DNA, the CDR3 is TGTGCCAGCAGCGTAGTAACTTCTAGCTCCTACAATGAGCAGTTCTTC. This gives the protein CASSVVTSSSYNEQFF.

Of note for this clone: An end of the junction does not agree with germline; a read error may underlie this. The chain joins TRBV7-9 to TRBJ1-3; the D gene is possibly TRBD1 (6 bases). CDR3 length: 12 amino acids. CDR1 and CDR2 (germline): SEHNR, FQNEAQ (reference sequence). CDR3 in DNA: TGTTCCAGCAGCTGGGACAGAAACACCATATATTTT. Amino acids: CSSSWDRNTIYF.